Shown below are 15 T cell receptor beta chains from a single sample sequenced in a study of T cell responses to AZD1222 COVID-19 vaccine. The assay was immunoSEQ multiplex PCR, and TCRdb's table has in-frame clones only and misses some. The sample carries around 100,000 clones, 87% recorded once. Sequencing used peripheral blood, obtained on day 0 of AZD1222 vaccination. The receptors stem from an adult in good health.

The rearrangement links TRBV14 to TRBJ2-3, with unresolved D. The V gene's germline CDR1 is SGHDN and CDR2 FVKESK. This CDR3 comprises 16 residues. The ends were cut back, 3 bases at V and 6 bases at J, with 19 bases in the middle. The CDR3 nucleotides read TGTGCCAGCAGCCACTTCCACGATACCAGCATCGATACGCAGTATTTT. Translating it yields CASSHFHDTSIDTQYF.

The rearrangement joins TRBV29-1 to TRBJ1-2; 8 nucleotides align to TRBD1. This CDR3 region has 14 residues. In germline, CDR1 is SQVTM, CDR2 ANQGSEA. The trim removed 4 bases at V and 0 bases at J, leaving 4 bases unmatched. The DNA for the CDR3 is TGCAGCGTTGCCGGGGACAGGCCTAACTATGGCTACACCTTC. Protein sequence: CSVAGDRPNYGYTF.

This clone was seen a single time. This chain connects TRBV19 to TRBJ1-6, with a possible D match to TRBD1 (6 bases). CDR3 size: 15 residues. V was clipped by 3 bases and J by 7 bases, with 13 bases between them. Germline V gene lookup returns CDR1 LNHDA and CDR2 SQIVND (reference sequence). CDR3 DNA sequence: TGTGCCAGTAGTATTGGCCGGGGGGCCAATTCACCCCTCCACTTT. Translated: CASSIGRGANSPLHF.

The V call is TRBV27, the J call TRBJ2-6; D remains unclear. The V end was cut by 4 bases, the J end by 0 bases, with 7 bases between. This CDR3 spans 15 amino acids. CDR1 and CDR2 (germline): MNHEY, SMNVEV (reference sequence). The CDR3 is CASSSLRSGANVLTF. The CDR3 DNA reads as TGTGCCAGCAGTTCCTTACGCTCTGGGGCCAACGTCCTGACTTTC.

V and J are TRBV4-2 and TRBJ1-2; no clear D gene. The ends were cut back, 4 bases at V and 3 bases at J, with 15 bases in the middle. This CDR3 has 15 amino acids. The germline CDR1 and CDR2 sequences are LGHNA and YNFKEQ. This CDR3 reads CASSRNVRVDYGYTF. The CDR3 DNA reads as TGTGCCAGCAGCCGGAATGTAAGGGTGGACTATGGCTACACCTTC.

The CDR3 sequence is CATSRGWGQGAGEQFF. CDR3 nucleotide sequence: TGTGCCACCAGCAGGGGGTGGGGACAGGGTGCGGGTGAGCAGTTCTTC. The rearrangement uses TRBV15 and TRBJ2-1; 9 nucleotides align to TRBD1. The CDR3 extends over 16 amino acids. Germline trimming cut 3 bases from V and 9 bases from J; bases unmatched to any gene: 12. The germline V gene encodes CDR1 LNHNV and CDR2 YYDKDF (reference sequence).

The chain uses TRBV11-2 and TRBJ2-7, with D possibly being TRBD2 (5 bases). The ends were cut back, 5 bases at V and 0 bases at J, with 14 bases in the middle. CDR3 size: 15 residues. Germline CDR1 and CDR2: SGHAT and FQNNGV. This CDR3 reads CASSEGYGDSYEQYF. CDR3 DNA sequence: TGTGCCAGCAGCGAGGGTTACGGGGACTCCTACGAGCAGTACTTC.

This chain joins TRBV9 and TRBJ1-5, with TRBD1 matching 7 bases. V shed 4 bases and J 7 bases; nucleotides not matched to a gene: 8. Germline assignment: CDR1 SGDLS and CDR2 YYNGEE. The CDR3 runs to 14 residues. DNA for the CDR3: TGTGCCAGCAGCTCCCGACAGGGCGGCCAGCCCCAGCATTTT. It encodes CASSSRQGGQPQHF. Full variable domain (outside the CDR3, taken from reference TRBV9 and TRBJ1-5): DSGVTQTPKHLITATGQRVTLRCSPRSGDLSVYWYQQSLDQGLQFLIQYYNGEERAKGNILERFSAQQFPDLHSELNLSSLELGDSALYFCASSSRQGGQPQHFGDGTRLSIL.

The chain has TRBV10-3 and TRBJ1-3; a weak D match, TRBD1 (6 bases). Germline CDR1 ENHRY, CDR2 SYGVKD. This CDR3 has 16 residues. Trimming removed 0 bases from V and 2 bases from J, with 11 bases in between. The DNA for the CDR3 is TGTGCCATCAGTGAGTCGCTGGGGGCCACTGGAAACACCATATATTTT. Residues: CAISESLGATGNTIYF.

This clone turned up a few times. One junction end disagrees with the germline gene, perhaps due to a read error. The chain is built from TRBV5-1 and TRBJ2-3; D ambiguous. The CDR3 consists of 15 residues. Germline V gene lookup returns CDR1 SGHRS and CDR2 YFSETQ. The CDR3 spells CASSLRLEGTDTQYF. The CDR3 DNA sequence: TGTGCCAGCAGCTTACGTCTGGAAGGCACAGATACGCAGTATTTT.

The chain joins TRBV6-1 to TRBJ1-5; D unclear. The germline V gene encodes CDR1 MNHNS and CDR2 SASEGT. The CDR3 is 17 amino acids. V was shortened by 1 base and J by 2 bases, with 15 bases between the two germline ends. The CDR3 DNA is TGTGCCAGCAGTGAAGAAGCGGCCAGGTCGGGCAATCAGCCCCAGCATTTT. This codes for CASSEEAARSGNQPQHF.

CDR3 region: CASPWGVFYGYTF. The DNA of the CDR3 is TGTGCCAGCCCGTGGGGGGTCTTCTATGGCTACACCTTC. The chain recombines TRBV5-8 with TRBJ1-2; D may be TRBD1 (5 bases). This CDR3 region has 13 residues. Trimming removed 7 bases from V and 4 bases from J, with 14 bases in between. Per the germline V gene, CDR1 is SGHTS and CDR2 is YDEGEE.

The CDR3 bases are TGCGCCAGCAGCCAAGTGTCAGGGGGAAACACCATATATTTT. It codes for CASSQVSGGNTIYF. The rearrangement links TRBV4-3 to TRBJ1-3; maybe TRBD1 (5 bases). The CDR3 extends over 14 amino acids. Germline values: CDR1 LGHNA, CDR2 YSLEER. The V end was cut by 1 base, the J end by 4 bases, with 8 bases between.

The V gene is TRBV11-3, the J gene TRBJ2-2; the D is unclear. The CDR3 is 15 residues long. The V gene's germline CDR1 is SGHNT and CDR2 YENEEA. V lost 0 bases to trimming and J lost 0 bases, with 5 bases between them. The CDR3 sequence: CASSLDTTNTGELFF. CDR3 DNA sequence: TGTGCCAGCAGCTTAGATACGACGAACACCGGGGAGCTGTTTTTT.

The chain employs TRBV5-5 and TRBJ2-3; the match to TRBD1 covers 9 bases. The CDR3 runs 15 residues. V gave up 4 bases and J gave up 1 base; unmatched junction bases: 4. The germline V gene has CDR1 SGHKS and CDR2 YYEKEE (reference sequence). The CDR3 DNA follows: TGTGCCAGCAGCCACGGGACAGGGCGCACAGATACGCAGTATTTT. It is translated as CASSHGTGRTDTQYF.